This T cell receptor (beta chain) came from a study of blood T cell repertoires in COVID-19. Assay used: immunoSEQ multiplex PCR; TCRdb lists only in-frame clones, some missing. The table has a few hundred thousand clones, around 90% seen once. Material: peripheral blood. This receptor was taken from a woman aged 45 to 65 with COVID-19, enrolled during active disease.

The CDR3 coding sequence is TGTGCCAGTAGCTTCGGGATCCCCAATGAGCAGTTCTTC. This encodes CASSFGIPNEQFF. The gene calls are TRBV19 and TRBJ2-1, with D possibly matching TRBD2 (5 bases). V dropped 6 bases and J dropped 6 bases, with 12 bases sitting between them. This CDR3 has 13 amino acids. CDR1 and CDR2 (germline): LNHDA, SQIVND (reference sequence). The variable domain in full, with the rest retrieved from reference TRBV19 and TRBJ2-1, is DGGITQSPKYLFRKEGQNVTLSCEQNLNHDAMYWYRQDPGQGLRLIYYSQIVNDFQKGDIAEGYSVSREKKESFPLTVTSAQKNPTAFYLCASSFGIPNEQFFGPGTRLTVL.